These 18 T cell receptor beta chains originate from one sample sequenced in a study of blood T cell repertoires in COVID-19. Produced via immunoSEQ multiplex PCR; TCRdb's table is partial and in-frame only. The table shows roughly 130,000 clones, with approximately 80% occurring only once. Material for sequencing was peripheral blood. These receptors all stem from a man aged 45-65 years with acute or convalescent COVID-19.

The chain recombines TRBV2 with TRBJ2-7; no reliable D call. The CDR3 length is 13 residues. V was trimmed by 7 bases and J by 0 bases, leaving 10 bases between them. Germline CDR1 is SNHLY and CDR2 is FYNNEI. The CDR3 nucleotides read TGTGCCAGCAAAAACTTGATCTCCTACGAGCAGTACTTC. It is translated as CASKNLISYEQYF.

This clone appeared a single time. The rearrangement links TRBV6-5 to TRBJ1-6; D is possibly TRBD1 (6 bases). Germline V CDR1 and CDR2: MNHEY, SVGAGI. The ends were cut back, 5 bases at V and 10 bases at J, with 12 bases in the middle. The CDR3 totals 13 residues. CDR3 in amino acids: CASSLQGESPLHF. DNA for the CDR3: TGTGCCAGCAGTCTACAGGGAGAATCACCCCTCCACTTT.

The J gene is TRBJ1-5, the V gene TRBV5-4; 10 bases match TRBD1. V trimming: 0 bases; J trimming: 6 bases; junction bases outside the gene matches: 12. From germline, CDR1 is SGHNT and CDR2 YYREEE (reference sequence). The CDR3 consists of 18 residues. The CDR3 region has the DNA TGTGCCAGCAGCTTGGCAATTCCTGACAGGGGGCCCGGTCAGCCCCAGCATTTT. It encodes CASSLAIPDRGPGQPQHF.

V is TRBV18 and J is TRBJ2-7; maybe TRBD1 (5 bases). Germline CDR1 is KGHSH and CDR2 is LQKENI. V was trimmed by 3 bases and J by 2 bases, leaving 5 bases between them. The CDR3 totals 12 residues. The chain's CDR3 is CASSPDTYEQYF. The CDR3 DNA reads TGTGCCAGCTCACCGGACACCTACGAGCAGTACTTC.

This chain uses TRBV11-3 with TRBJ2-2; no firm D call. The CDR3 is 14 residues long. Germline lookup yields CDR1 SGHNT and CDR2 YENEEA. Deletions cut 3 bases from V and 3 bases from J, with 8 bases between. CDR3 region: CASSFGLDTGELFF. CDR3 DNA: TGTGCCAGCAGCTTTGGTTTAGACACCGGGGAGCTGTTTTTT.

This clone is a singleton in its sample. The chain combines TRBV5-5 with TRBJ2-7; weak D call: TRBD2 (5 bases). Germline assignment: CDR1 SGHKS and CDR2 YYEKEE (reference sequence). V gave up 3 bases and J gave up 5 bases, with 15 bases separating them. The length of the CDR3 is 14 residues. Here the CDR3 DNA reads TGTGCCAGCAGCTCGGGGTCGCCTACCCACGAGCAGTACTTC. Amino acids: CASSSGSPTHEQYF.

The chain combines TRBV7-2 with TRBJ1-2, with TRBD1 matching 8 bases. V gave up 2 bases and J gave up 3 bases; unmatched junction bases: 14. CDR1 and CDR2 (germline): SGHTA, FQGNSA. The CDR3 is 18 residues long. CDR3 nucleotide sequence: TGTGCCAGCAGCTTATACCCGTCGGGACAGGCCGGGGACTATGGCTACACCTTC. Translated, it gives CASSLYPSGQAGDYGYTF.

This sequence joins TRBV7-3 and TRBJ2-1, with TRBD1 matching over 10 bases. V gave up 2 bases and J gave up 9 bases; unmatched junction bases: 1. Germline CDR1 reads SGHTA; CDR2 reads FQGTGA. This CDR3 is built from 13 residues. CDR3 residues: CASSLGTGAEQFF. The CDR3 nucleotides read TGTGCCAGCAGCTTAGGGACAGGGGCTGAGCAGTTCTTC.

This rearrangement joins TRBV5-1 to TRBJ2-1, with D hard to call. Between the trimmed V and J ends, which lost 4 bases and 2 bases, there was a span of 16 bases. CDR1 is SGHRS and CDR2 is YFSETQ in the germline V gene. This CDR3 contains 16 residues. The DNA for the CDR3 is TGCGCCAGCAGCAGAGAGCCACCACGGGCCTACAATGAGCAGTTCTTC. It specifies CASSREPPRAYNEQFF. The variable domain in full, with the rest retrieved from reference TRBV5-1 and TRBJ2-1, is KAGVTQTPRYLIKTRGQQVTLSCSPISGHRSVSWYQQTPGQGLQFLFEYFSETQRNKGNFPGRFSGRQFSNSRSEMNVSTLELGDSALYLCASSREPPRAYNEQFFGPGTRLTVL.

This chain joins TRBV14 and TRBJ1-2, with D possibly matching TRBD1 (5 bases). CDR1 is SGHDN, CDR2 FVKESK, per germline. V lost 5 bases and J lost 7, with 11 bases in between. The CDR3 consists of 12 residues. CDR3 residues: CASSYQGFGYTF. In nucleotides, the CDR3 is TGTGCCAGCAGCTACCAGGGTTTTGGCTACACCTTC.

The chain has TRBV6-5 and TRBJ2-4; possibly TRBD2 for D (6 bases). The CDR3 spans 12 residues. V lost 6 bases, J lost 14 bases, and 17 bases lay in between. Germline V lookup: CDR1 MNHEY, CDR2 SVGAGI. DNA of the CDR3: TGTGCCAGCAGCCAGATTTCGACTAGTGAGTACTTC. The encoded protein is CASSQISTSEYF.

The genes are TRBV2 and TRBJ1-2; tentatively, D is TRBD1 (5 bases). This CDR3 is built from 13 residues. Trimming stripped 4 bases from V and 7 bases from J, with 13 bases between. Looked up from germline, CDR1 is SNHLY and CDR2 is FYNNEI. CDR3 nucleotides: TGTGCCAGCAGTGGCAGGGAAGGCGTTGGCTACACCTTC. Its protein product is CASSGREGVGYTF.

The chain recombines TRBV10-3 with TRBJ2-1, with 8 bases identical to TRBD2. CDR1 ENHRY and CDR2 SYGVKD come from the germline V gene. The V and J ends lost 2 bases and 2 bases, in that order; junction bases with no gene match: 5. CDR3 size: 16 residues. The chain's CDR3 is CAISELSGAAYNEQFF. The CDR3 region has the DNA TGTGCCATCAGTGAGCTTAGCGGGGCCGCCTACAATGAGCAGTTCTTC.

For the CDR3, the DNA is TGTGCCAGCAGTGAATTCGCTAGCGGGGGGTACGAGCAGTACGTC. Translated: CASSEFASGGYEQYV. J is TRBJ2-7 and V is TRBV6-1, with 11 bases matching TRBD2. In germline, CDR1 is MNHNS, CDR2 SASEGT. The CDR3 is 15 amino acids. J lost 4 bases, V lost 2 bases, and 4 bases had no gene match.

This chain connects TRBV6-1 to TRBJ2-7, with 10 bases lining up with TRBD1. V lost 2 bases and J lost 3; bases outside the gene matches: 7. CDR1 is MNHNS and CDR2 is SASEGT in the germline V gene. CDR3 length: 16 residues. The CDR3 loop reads CASSEWGDRGLYEQYV. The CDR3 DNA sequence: TGTGCCAGCAGTGAATGGGGGGACAGGGGACTCTACGAGCAGTACGTC.

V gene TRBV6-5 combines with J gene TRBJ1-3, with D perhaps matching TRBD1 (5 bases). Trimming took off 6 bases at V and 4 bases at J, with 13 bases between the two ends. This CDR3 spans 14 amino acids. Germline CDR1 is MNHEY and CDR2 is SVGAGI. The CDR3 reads CASSRGTLGNTIYF. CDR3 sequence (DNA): TGTGCCAGCAGCCGCGGGACGCTCGGAAACACCATATATTTT.

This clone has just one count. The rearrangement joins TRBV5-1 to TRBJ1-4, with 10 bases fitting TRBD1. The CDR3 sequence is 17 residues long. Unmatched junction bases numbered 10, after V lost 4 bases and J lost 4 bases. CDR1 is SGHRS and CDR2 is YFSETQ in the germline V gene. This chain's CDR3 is CASSPFGDRGVNEKLFF. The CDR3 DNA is TGCGCCAGCAGCCCCTTTGGGGACAGGGGAGTTAATGAAAAACTGTTTTTT.

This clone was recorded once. CDR3 amino acids: CASSQAGGFTEAFF. CDR3 coding DNA: TGTGCCAGCAGCCAAGCAGGGGGTTTCACTGAAGCTTTCTTT. The genes are TRBV3-1 (or the pseudogene TRBV3-2) and TRBJ1-1; TRBD1 agrees at 7 bases. V shed 1 base and J 4 bases; nucleotides not matched to a gene: 3. The CDR3 is 14 amino acids. Germline CDR1 is LGHDT and CDR2 is YNNKEL (reference sequence).